Sequencing of this TCR beta chain was carried out in a study of T cells in Graves' hyperthyroidism and ophthalmopathy. Study-wide results and caveats: A model using 13 V-J features told ophthalmopathy apart from stable hyperthyroidism.

Looked up from germline, CDR1 is LNHDA and CDR2 is SQIVND (reference sequence). V gave up 7 bases and J gave up 7 bases, with 14 bases separating them. The CDR3 covers 13 residues. A remark on this clonotype: Antigen: not known.

Regions amplified from RNA transcripts were the TCR beta CDR3 regions. HTBI primers drove first-round RT-PCR of the TCR CDR3. TCRdb recomputed calls from the multiplex PCR reads with MiXCR, one row per CDR3 protein. The sample lists some 510,000 distinct CDR3 sequences, less than 25% occurring once. Graves' hyperthyroidism was deemed stable absent ophthalmopathy progression within 18 months. Patients with uncontrolled infections, other autoimmune diseases, pregnancy or lactation were excluded. Fresh peripheral blood, around 9.3 ml, was the source of the PBMCs. This chain uses TRBV19 with TRBJ1-5; D uncertain. The sequence came from a young man with Graves' hyperthyroidism. The source material was blood. CDR3 amino acids: CASNPALGQPQHF. CDR3 nucleotide sequence: TGTGCCAGTAACCCGGCCCTGGGACAGCCCCAGCATTTT. Combining the CDR3 with reference TRBV19 and TRBJ1-5 gives the whole variable domain DGGITQSPKYLFRKEGQNVTLSCEQNLNHDAMYWYRQDPGQGLRLIYYSQIVNDFQKGDIAEGYSVSREKKESFPLTVTSAQKNPTAFYLCASNPALGQPQHFGDGTRLSIL.